This T cell receptor (beta chain) comes out of a study of PD-L1 blockade in urothelial cancer. Assay used: immunoSEQ multiplex PCR; TCRdb lists only in-frame clones, some missing. The sample yields around 45,000 clones, around 89% seen once. Germline V gene data show CDR1 as SNHLY and CDR2 as FYNNEI. The CDR3 totals 15 residues. V was trimmed by 6 bases and J by 3 bases, leaving 17 bases between them. The origin of this receptor is a woman between 55 and 75 years old with urothelial cancer. The sequencing here drew on PBMCs, taken around atezolizumab (anti-PD-L1) treatment. The chain employs TRBV2 and TRBJ2-5; D perhaps matches TRBD2 (6 bases). The CDR3 coding sequence is TGTGCCAGCAGGTCTGGTAATAGCGGAAAAGAGACCCAGTACTTC. Encoded protein: CASRSGNSGKETQYF.